This TCR beta chain is from a study of T cells in Graves' hyperthyroidism and ophthalmopathy. Amplified TCR beta CDR3 regions came from RNA transcripts. With the HTBI primer set, the TCR CDR3 went through a first round of RT-PCR. TCRdb re-analysed the multiplex PCR reads in MiXCR, keeping a single row per CDR3 protein. The sample consists of fewer than 450,000 distinct CDR3 sequences, about an eighth of them appearing once. This clonotype has a handful of counts. Because it lacks the conserved phenylalanine or tryptophan at the end, this CDR3 is likely a read error. In making diagnoses, clinical symptoms, serum thyroxine and TRAb, thyroid ultrasound and orbital computed tomography were all used. V dropped 4 bases and J dropped 5 bases, with 11 bases sitting between them. This CDR3 region has 13 residues.

This sequence was found in a man aged 45-65 years with Graves' ophthalmopathy. The rearrangement joins TRBV12-3 or TRBV12-4 to TRBJ1-1; D not certain. Sequencing was performed on blood. The CDR3 sequence is CASSSGRRTEAFL. The CDR3 DNA follows: TGTGCCAGCAGTTCAGGTAGGAGGACTGAAGCTTTCCTT.